This T cell receptor beta chain was recorded in a study of blood T cell repertoires in COVID-19. At the level of the study: There were acute and convalescent COVID-19 samples, and they came from the United States, Italy and Spain. Sample material is recorded as cDNA or gDNA derived from T cells, B-cell-depleted T cells, or PBMCs.

How the authors handled the data: Amplification of reference gene primers provided the estimated nucleated cell counts. Assay: immunoSEQ multiplex PCR; the TCRdb copy retains only in-frame clones and omits some. V, J and clone size were drawn from that table, and D and trimming were deduced from the DNA. Found here are approximately 210,000 clones, 84% of them singletons; the top ten hold 6.5% to 9%. Germline CDR1 and CDR2: SGHRS and YFSETQ. The CDR3 runs to 16 residues. Trimming took off 0 bases at V and 5 bases at J, with 18 bases between the two ends. This clone was counted once. This TCR came from a woman in her forties or fifties with active or convalescent COVID-19. The V call is TRBV5-1, the J call TRBJ2-7; D may be TRBD2 (5 bases). The specimen sequenced was peripheral blood. The CDR3 loop is CASSLVKFEGSDEQYF. CDR3 nucleotide sequence: TGCGCCAGCAGCTTGGTTAAATTTGAGGGTTCGGACGAGCAGTACTTC.